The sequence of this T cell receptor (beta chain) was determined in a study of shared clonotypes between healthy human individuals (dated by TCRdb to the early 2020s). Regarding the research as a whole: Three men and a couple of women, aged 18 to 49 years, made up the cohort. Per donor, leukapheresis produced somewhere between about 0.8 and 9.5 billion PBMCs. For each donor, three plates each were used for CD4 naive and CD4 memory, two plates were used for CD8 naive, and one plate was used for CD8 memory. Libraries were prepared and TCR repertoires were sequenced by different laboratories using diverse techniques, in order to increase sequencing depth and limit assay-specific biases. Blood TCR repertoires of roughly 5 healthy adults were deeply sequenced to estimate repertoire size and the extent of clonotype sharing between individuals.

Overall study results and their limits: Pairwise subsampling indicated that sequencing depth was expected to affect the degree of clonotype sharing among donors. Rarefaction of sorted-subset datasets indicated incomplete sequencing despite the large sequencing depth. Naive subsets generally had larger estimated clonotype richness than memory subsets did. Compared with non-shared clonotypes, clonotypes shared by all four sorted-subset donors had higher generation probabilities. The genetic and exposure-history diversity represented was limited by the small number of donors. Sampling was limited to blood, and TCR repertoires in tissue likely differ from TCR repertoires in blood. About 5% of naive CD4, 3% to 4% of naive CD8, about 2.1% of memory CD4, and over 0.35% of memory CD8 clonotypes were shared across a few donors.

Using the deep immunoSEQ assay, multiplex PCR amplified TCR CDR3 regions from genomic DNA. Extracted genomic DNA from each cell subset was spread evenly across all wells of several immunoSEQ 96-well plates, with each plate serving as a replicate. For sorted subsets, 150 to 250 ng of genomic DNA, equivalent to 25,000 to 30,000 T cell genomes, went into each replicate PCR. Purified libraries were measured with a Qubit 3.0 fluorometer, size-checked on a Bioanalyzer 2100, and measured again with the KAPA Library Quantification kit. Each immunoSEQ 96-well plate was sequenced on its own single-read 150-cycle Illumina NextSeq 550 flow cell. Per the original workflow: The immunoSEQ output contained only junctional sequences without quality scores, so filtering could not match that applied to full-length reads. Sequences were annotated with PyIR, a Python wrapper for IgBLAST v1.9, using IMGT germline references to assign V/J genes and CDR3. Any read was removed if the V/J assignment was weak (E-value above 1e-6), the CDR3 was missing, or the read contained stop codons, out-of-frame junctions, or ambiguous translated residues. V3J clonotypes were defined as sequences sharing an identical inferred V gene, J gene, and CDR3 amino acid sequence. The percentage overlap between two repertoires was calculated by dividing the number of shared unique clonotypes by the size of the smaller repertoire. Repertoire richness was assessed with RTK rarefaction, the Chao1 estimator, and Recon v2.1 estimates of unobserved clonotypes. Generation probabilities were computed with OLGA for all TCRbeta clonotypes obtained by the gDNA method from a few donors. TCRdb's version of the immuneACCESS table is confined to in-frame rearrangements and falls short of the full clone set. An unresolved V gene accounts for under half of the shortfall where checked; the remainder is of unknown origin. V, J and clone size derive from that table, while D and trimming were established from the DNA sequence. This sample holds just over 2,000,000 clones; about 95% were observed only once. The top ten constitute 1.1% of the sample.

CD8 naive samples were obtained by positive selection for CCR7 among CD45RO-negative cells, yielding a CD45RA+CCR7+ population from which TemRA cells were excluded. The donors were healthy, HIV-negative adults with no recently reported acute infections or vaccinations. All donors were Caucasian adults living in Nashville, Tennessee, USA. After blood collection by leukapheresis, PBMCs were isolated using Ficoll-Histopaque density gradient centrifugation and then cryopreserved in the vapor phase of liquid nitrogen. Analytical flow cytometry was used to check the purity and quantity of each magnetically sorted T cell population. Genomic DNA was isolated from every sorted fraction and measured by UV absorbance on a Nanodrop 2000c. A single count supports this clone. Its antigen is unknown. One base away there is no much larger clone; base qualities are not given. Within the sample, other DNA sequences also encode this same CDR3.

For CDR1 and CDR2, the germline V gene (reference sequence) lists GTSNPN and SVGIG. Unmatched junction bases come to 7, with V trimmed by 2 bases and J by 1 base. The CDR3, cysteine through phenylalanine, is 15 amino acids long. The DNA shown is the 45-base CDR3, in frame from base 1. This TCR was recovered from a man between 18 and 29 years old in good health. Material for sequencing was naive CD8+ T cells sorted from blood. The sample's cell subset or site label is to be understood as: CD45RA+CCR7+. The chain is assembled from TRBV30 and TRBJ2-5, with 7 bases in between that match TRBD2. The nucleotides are TGTGCCTGGAGTAGACTAGCTGGAGGCCAAGAGACCCAGTACTTC. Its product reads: CAWSRLAGGQETQYF.